This TCR beta chain was captured in a study of early T cells in non-severe SARS-CoV-2 infection. Whole-study context: Sequencing of bulk RNA from unsorted whole blood was done, without chain pairing.

Individual cDNA molecules received unique molecular identifiers during library preparation. TCRdb independently ran MiXCR on the 5' RACE reads; one entry per CDR3 protein. This table holds tens of thousands of distinct CDR3 sequences, roughly 4% found once. General study points: CD4 and private specificities were missed by VDJdb matching, which favored anti-spike CD8 responses.

This clonotype was picked up many times. Antigen: not known. Germline CDR1 reads SEHNR; CDR2 reads FQNEAQ (reference sequence). CDR3 length: 15 residues. Trimming left V 3 bases short and J 5 bases short, with 17 bases between. Sequenced: whole blood. The sequence was obtained from an adult who was a healthcare worker with PCR-confirmed SARS-CoV-2 infection or an uninfected control (not recorded which). The chain is built from TRBV7-9 and TRBJ2-7; D perhaps matches TRBD1 (5 bases). This CDR3 is CASSLAEVSTDEQYF. CDR3 nucleotide sequence: TGTGCCAGCAGCTTGGCCGAGGTTTCGACAGACGAGCAGTACTTC.